This T cell receptor (beta chain) was recovered during a study of blood T cell repertoires in COVID-19. Using immunoSEQ multiplex PCR, the repertoire was profiled, and TCRdb retains in-frame clones only, with some absent. Among around 450,000 clones listed, 90% were seen once. Trimming removed 0 bases from V and 5 bases from J, with 14 bases in between. Germline V CDR1 and CDR2: MNHEY, SMNVEV (reference sequence). CDR3 length: 15 residues. The cohort comprised adults aged roughly 18 to 100 years residing in about two dozen US areas. Each recovered donor of Cohort 3 presented with two negative PCRs, clearance, or symptom resolution.

The receptor comes from a man between 18 and 35 years old who had recovered from COVID-19. The chain recombines TRBV27 with TRBJ2-7; a weak D match, TRBD1 (6 bases). Material for sequencing was PBMCs or T cells enriched from blood (not recorded which). CDR3 amino acids: CASSLSGSAGDEQYF. DNA for the CDR3: TGTGCCAGCAGTTTATCGGGCAGCGCAGGGGACGAGCAGTACTTC.